These 28 T cell receptor beta chains were all obtained from the same sample, sequenced in a study of CD8 T cells in ankylosing spondylitis. Study observations and caveats: Ankylosing spondylitis blood seemed to carry a telltale TCR beta motif made of several highly homologous variants.

TCRdb redid the calling of the 5' RACE reads with MiXCR, one entry per CDR3 protein. This table has roughly 470,000 distinct CDR3 sequences, 25% to 30% appearing once. For these receptors, no antigen is known. The sample comprised blood, either unsorted or a sorted T cell fraction (not recorded which). The receptors stem from a male donor with ankylosing spondylitis.

There are a few counts of this clonotype. J is TRBJ1-2 and V is TRBV7-8, with 7 bases matching TRBD1. V trimming: 4 bases; J trimming: 0 bases; junction bases outside the gene matches: 8. Germline CDR1 is SGHVS and CDR2 is FQNEAQ. This CDR3 has 16 amino acids. CDR3 in amino acids: CASSSTGAYANYGYTF. CDR3 DNA: TGTGCCAGCAGCTCCACAGGGGCGTATGCTAACTATGGCTACACCTTC.

In its sample, this clonotype was seen a few times. The chain couples TRBV5-1 to TRBJ2-3, with D unclear. The CDR3 spans 17 residues. Trimming removed 0 bases from V and 2 bases from J, with 16 bases in between. CDR1 is SGHRS, CDR2 YFSETQ, per germline. The CDR3 sequence: CASSLEGRNKITDTQYF. DNA for the CDR3: TGCGCCAGCAGCTTGGAAGGAAGGAACAAAATCACAGATACGCAGTATTTT.

The V call is TRBV11-2, the J call TRBJ1-3; no clear D gene. Trimming took off 4 bases at V and 4 bases at J, with 17 bases between the two ends. Germline V gene data show CDR1 as SGHAT and CDR2 as FQNNGV. The CDR3 runs to 16 residues. This CDR3 is CASSSGLISNGNTIYF. As DNA, the CDR3 is TGTGCCAGCAGCTCAGGACTCATTTCAAACGGAAACACCATATATTTT.

This clonotype was found once. V gene TRBV11-2 combines with J gene TRBJ2-3, with 8 positions matching TRBD2. The CDR3 is 15 amino acids. Per germline, CDR1 SGHAT and CDR2 FQNNGV. V lost 6 bases and J lost 6; bases outside the gene matches: 11. The CDR3 loop is CASSRDRLAWDTQYF. CDR3 nucleotide sequence: TGTGCCAGCAGTCGAGACAGACTAGCGTGGGATACGCAGTATTTT.

The chain recombines TRBV20-1 with TRBJ1-1, with D possibly matching TRBD1 (5 bases). V was shortened by 3 bases and J by 1 base, with 9 bases between the two germline ends. Germline values: CDR1 DFQATT, CDR2 SNEGSKA (reference sequence). The CDR3 runs to 13 residues. In DNA form, the CDR3 reads TGCAGTGCTAGGGGGCTTGGGAACACTGAAGCTTTCTTT. It codes for CSARGLGNTEAFF.

This clonotype was recorded a few times. The chain's CDR3 is CSVVPPPGSYNEQFF. The CDR3 nucleotides are TGCAGCGTTGTCCCCCCCCCTGGCTCCTACAATGAGCAGTTCTTC. The chain carries TRBV29-1 and TRBJ2-1; D remains unclear. With 4 bases removed from V and 0 bases from J, the gap between germline ends came to 13 bases. The CDR3 runs 15 residues. Germline CDR1 reads SQVTM; CDR2 reads ANQGSEA.

This clonotype occurred a few times. The gene calls are TRBV27 and TRBJ2-7; D is possibly TRBD2 (6 bases). Germline lookup yields CDR1 MNHEY and CDR2 SMNVEV (reference sequence). Trimming left V 4 bases short and J 9 bases short, with 19 bases between. CDR3 length: 14 amino acids. The CDR3 DNA reads TGTGCCAGCAGTTCCCTCGGGCCTTTCGGGGGGCAGTACGTC. It is translated as CASSSLGPFGGQYV.

This clonotype was picked up a small number of times. This chain uses TRBV20-1 with TRBJ2-7; perhaps TRBD2 as D (6 bases). Between the trimmed V and J ends, which lost 3 bases and 4 bases, there was a span of 13 bases. This CDR3 comprises 13 residues. Germline CDR1 DFQATT, CDR2 SNEGSKA (reference sequence). CDR3 nucleotides: TGCAGTGCTAGTACGACTAGACAGTACGAGCAGTACTTC. This gives the protein CSASTTRQYEQYF.

This clonotype appeared a few times. The CDR3 reads CASSPIRQSSEQYF. CDR3 coding DNA: TGTGCCAGCAGTCCTATTAGACAGTCTTCCGAGCAGTACTTC. The chain employs TRBV27 and TRBJ2-7, with D perhaps matching TRBD1 (5 bases). The ends were cut back, 5 bases at V and 6 bases at J, with 17 bases in the middle. The germline V gene has CDR1 MNHEY and CDR2 SMNVEV (reference sequence). The CDR3 consists of 14 residues.

This clonotype was found a few times. The chain employs TRBV24-1 and TRBJ2-2; TRBD1 is a possible D gene (6 bases). The CDR3 extends over 15 amino acids. V was clipped by 4 bases and J by 5 bases, with 13 bases between them. Germline V gene sequence: CDR1 KGHDR, CDR2 SFDVKD. The CDR3 DNA reads TGTGCCACCAGTGACCGGAACAGGGTTACCGGGGAGCTGTTTTTT. Protein product: CATSDRNRVTGELFF.

The rearrangement joins TRBV9 to TRBJ2-2; TRBD2 aligns across 11 bases. The CDR3 has 18 residues. The ends lost 2 bases at V and 3 bases at J; junction bases unmatched: 9. Germline CDR1 reads SGDLS; CDR2 reads YYNGEE. CDR3 region: CASSVIPGTSGYTGELFF. CDR3 bases: TGTGCCAGCAGCGTGATCCCCGGGACTAGCGGTTACACCGGGGAGCTGTTTTTT.

This clonotype turned up a few times. The chain links TRBV5-1 to TRBJ1-1; 7 bases map to TRBD1. V was clipped by 0 bases and J by 7 bases; unmatched bases: 3. This CDR3 is 13 amino acids long. The germline V gene encodes CDR1 SGHRS and CDR2 YFSETQ. DNA of the CDR3: TGCGCCAGCAGCTTGGGACAGGGATTTGAAGCTTTCTTT. Its translation: CASSLGQGFEAFF.

At least ten counts were recorded for this clonotype. V gene TRBV2 combines with J gene TRBJ1-4, with TRBD1 matching 7 bases. The length of the CDR3 is 12 residues. In germline, CDR1 is SNHLY, CDR2 FYNNEI. The V gene end was trimmed by 7 bases and the J gene end by 8 bases; junction bases not matched to a gene: 4. The CDR3 region is CASKQGVEKLFF. The DNA of the CDR3 is TGTGCCAGCAAGCAGGGGGTCGAAAAACTGTTTTTT.

V is TRBV18 and J is TRBJ2-3; 8 bases match TRBD2. Germline assignment: CDR1 KGHSH and CDR2 LQKENI. The CDR3 has 15 residues. With 6 bases clipped from V and 2 bases from J, the junction kept 7 bases outside the gene matches. CDR3 amino acids: CASSTTSGVTDTQYF. The CDR3 bases are TGTGCCAGCTCCACCACTAGCGGCGTCACAGATACGCAGTATTTT.

This clonotype was seen a handful of times. The rearrangement uses TRBV2 and TRBJ2-5, with TRBD1 as a possible D gene (5 bases). This CDR3 has 16 amino acids. The germline V gene has CDR1 SNHLY and CDR2 FYNNEI. Trimming took off 3 bases at V and 1 base at J, with 15 bases between the two ends. The CDR3: CASSDRAGQGQETQYF. CDR3 nucleotides: TGTGCCAGCAGTGATAGGGCAGGGCAGGGCCAAGAGACCCAGTACTTC.

The chain recombines TRBV11-2 with TRBJ1-6, with TRBD1 matching over 11 bases. J gave up 10 bases and V 9 bases, and 8 bases lay outside the gene matches. Germline V CDR1 and CDR2: SGHAT, FQNNGV. This CDR3 has 14 residues. CDR3 region: CARRSGTGGSPLHF. CDR3 bases: TGTGCCAGAAGATCAGGGACAGGGGGATCACCCCTCCACTTT.

The rearrangement uses TRBV7-2 and TRBJ1-2; TRBD1 agrees at 7 bases. Germline values: CDR1 SGHTA, CDR2 FQGNSA. The CDR3 covers 14 residues. The ends lost 2 bases at V and 6 bases at J; junction bases unmatched: 6. CDR3: CASSLRTGVDGYTF. The CDR3 DNA reads as TGTGCCAGCAGCTTACGAACAGGGGTGGATGGCTACACCTTC.

V is TRBV25-1 and J is TRBJ2-1, with D unresolved. CDR3 length: 15 amino acids. V lost 2 bases, J lost 6 bases, and 14 bases lay in between. Germline V gene data show CDR1 as MGHDK and CDR2 as SYGVNS. CDR3 coding DNA: TGTGCCAGCAGTGAAGAGCAGTACTCGGGCAATGAGCAGTTCTTC. It yields the protein CASSEEQYSGNEQFF.

This clonotype came up a few times. V is TRBV5-1 and J is TRBJ2-1, with 13 bases matching TRBD2. The CDR3 contains 16 residues. Germline CDR1 is SGHRS and CDR2 is YFSETQ. The trim removed 3 bases at V and 7 bases at J, leaving 7 bases unmatched. CDR3 region: CASSYRTSGGENEQFF. The DNA for the CDR3 is TGCGCCAGCAGCTATAGGACTAGCGGGGGCGAAAATGAGCAGTTCTTC.

This clonotype was detected many times. The DNA for the CDR3 is TGCAGTGCTAGGGGACCCCCGGGGACTAGCGGCACAGATACGCAGTATTTT. Translation: CSARGPPGTSGTDTQYF. The rearrangement links TRBV20-1 to TRBJ2-3, with 10 positions matching TRBD2. After removal of 3 bases from V and 1 base from J, the junction contained 10 bases not matched to a gene. Germline assignment: CDR1 DFQATT and CDR2 SNEGSKA (reference sequence). This CDR3 has 17 amino acids.

V is TRBV5-6 and J is TRBJ2-5, with 7 bases fitting TRBD1. The CDR3 runs 14 residues. CDR1 and CDR2 from the germline V gene are SGHDT and YYEEEE. V was pared by 2 bases and J by 4 bases, with 5 bases of the junction left unmatched. This CDR3 is CASSFLKGAETQYF. The CDR3 DNA reads TGTGCCAGCAGCTTTTTGAAGGGGGCAGAGACCCAGTACTTC.

This clonotype has only a few counts. The rearrangement joins TRBV3-1 to TRBJ1-1; no firm D call. Germline V lookup: CDR1 LGHDT, CDR2 YNNKEL (reference sequence). The CDR3 contains 13 residues. The V and J ends lost 7 bases and 0 bases respectively, with 9 bases between them. The CDR3 sequence is CASTSGMNTEAFF. For the CDR3, the DNA is TGTGCCAGCACATCAGGTATGAACACTGAAGCTTTCTTT.

This clonotype occurred many times. The chain couples TRBV19 to TRBJ2-1, with 12 bases matching TRBD2. CDR1 is LNHDA, CDR2 SQIVND, per germline (reference sequence). This CDR3 comprises 15 residues. V lost 5 bases and J lost 7; bases outside the gene matches: 6. This chain's CDR3 is CASSSLAGGLNEQFF. The CDR3 DNA follows: TGTGCCAGTAGTTCACTAGCGGGAGGCTTAAATGAGCAGTTCTTC.

This clonotype was seen more than once but under ten times. The chain couples TRBV9 to TRBJ2-7; 14 nucleotides agree with TRBD2. This CDR3 has 16 amino acids. V dropped 4 bases and J dropped 4; count of bases not matched to a gene: 7. Germline V gene data show CDR1 as SGDLS and CDR2 as YYNGEE. The CDR3 sequence is CASSPRLAGGRYEQYF. As DNA, the CDR3 is TGTGCCAGCAGCCCCCGACTAGCGGGAGGGCGATACGAGCAGTACTTC.

The chain carries TRBV20-1 and TRBJ2-3, with D tentatively TRBD1 or TRBD2 (5 bases each). CDR1 and CDR2 (germline): DFQATT, SNEGSKA (reference sequence). This CDR3 is 13 amino acids long. With 1 base removed from V and 11 bases from J, the gap between germline ends came to 16 bases. The DNA for the CDR3 is TGCAGTGCTAGAGCCCGGGGCCTGGGTGGGCAGTATTTT. Protein: CSARARGLGGQYF.

This sequence joins TRBV5-1 and TRBJ2-1; TRBD2 matches at 11 bases. The CDR3 loop spans 16 amino acids. Trimming at V came to 4 bases and at J to 5 bases, leaving 8 bases not matched to a gene. Germline V CDR1 and CDR2: SGHRS, YFSETQ. CDR3 loop: CASSRGGLAENNEQFF. The CDR3 DNA sequence: TGCGCCAGCAGCCGGGGGGGACTAGCGGAAAACAATGAGCAGTTCTTC. Drawing the rest from reference TRBV5-1 and TRBJ2-1, the complete variable domain is KAGVTQTPRYLIKTRGQQVTLSCSPISGHRSVSWYQQTPGQGLQFLFEYFSETQRNKGNFPGRFSGRQFSNSRSEMNVSTLELGDSALYLCASSRGGLAENNEQFFGPGTRLTVL.

The rearrangement links TRBV5-5 to TRBJ1-5; D not resolved. Trimming took 2 bases from V and 5 from J, leaving 8 bases between them. CDR1 is SGHKS and CDR2 is YYEKEE in the germline V gene (reference sequence). This CDR3 comprises 13 residues. CDR3 nucleotides: TGTGCCAGCAGCTTCGGTAGGGATCAGCCCCAGCATTTT. It encodes CASSFGRDQPQHF. Using reference TRBV5-5 and TRBJ1-5 for the parts outside the CDR3, the full variable domain is DAGVTQSPTHLIKTRGQQVTLRCSPISGHKSVSWYQQVLGQGPQFIFQYYEKEERGRGNFPDRFSARQFPNYSSELNVNALLLGDSALYLCASSFGRDQPQHFGDGTRLSIL.

This chain connects TRBV5-1 to TRBJ2-1; TRBD1 matches 8 bases. V was clipped by 4 bases and J by 8 bases; unmatched bases: 11. This CDR3 is built from 15 residues. Germline V gene data show CDR1 as SGHRS and CDR2 as YFSETQ. CDR3 sequence: CASSKTGDPTDEQFF. CDR3 nucleotides: TGCGCCAGCAGCAAGACAGGGGACCCTACGGATGAGCAGTTCTTC.